This is a list of T cell receptor beta chains from one sample in a study of blood T cells in healthy people across ages. TCRdb redid the calling of the 5' RACE reads with MiXCR, one entry per CDR3 protein. The profile shows 1,300,000 or so distinct CDR3 sequences, around 59% of them singletons. The material sequenced was blood. The source is a man younger than 35 in good health. Each CDR3 is given with its conserved first and last residue. D genes are given only for firm matches. Not every row has a clone size; where given, it reads once, few, many or a size class.

-	TRBD2	TRBV7-9	TRBJ2-7	TGTGCCAGCAGCTTACCTCTAAGGGGAGGGCCTTTCTACGAGCAGTACTTC	CASSLPLRGGPFYEQYF
few	TRBD1	TRBV27	TRBJ1-2	TGTGCCAGCAGTTTAACGCCGGGACAGGCGGCCTATGGCTACACCTTC	CASSLTPGQAAYGYTF
-	TRBD2	TRBV7-6	TRBJ2-1	TGTGCCAGCAGCTTAGGCGGGGGGGGCGCGGGTGAGCAGTTCTTC	CASSLGGGGAGEQFF
few	TRBD2	TRBV29-1	TRBJ2-1	TGCAGCGGTGCAGGGGGGACTAGCGGGTACAATGAGCAGTTCTTC	CSGAGGTSGYNEQFF
-	-	TRBV20-1	TRBJ1-1	TGCAGTGCTCCACGGGGATTGAACACTGAAGCTTTCTTT	CSAPRGLNTEAFF
-	TRBD2	TRBV20-1	TRBJ2-3	TGCAGTGCTAGCCAGCTAGCGGGGGAAGATACGCAGTATTTT	CSASQLAGEDTQYF
-	TRBD2	TRBV10-3	TRBJ2-5	TGTGCCATCCGAGACTCGCGGGGGAGACAAGAGACCCAGTACTTC	CAIRDSRGRQETQYF
once	TRBD1	TRBV11-2	TRBJ1-4	TGTGCCAGCAGCCCGACAGGGAACGGAGGTGAAAAACTGTTTTTT	CASSPTGNGGEKLFF
-	-	TRBV6-5	TRBJ1-1	TGTGCCAGCAGTTACCGACAGACGAACACTGAAGCTTTCTTT	CASSYRQTNTEAFF
-	-	TRBV6-5	TRBJ2-7	TGTGCCAGCAGAATCGGCAGGGCGGGCGAGCAGTACTTC	CASRIGRAGEQYF
-	-	TRBV6-2/TRBV6-3	TRBJ1-2	TGTGCCAGCAGTTACCACGGGGGGAACTATGGCTACACCTTC	CASSYHGGNYGYTF
-	TRBD2	TRBV20-1	TRBJ2-1	TGCAGTGCGCGCCCGGGACTAGCAAACAATGAGCAGTTCTTC	CSARPGLANNEQFF
-	-	TRBV12-3/TRBV12-4	TRBJ1-4	TGTGCCAGCAGCCAGACAGGTATGGGAGTTGAAAAACTGTTTTTT	CASSQTGMGVEKLFF
-	TRBD2	TRBV20-1	TRBJ2-3	TGCAGTGCTAGACCGCTAGCGGGCACAGATACGCAGTATTTT	CSARPLAGTDTQYF
few	TRBD2	TRBV3-1	TRBJ2-7	TGTGCCAGCAGTCCCATGACTAGCGGCTACGAGCAGTACTTC	CASSPMTSGYEQYF